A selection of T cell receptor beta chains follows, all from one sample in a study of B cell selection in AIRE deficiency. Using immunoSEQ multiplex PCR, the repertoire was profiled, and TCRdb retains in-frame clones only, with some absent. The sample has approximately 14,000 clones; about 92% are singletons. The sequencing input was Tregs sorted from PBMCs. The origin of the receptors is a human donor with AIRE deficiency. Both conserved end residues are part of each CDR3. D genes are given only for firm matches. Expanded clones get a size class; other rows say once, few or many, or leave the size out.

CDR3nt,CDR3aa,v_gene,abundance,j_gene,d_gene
TGTGCCAGCAGCGCTTTAAGGGGGGCTACGCAGTATTTT,CASSALRGATQYF,TRBV5-4,once,TRBJ2-3,-
TGTGCCAGCTCGCGACAGGAAAGCTATGGCTACACCTTC,CASSRQESYGYTF,TRBV18,few,TRBJ1-2,-
TGTGCCAGCAGCGGCCCCTGGGCCGGGGAGCTGTTTTTT,CASSGPWAGELFF,TRBV7-8,-,TRBJ2-2,-
TGCGCCAGCAGCCTAGGACAGGAACCTTACGAGCAGTACTTC,CASSLGQEPYEQYF,TRBV5-1,-,TRBJ2-7,TRBD1
TGTGCCAGCTCACCAAAACAGGGGGCCTACAATGAGCAGTTCTTC,CASSPKQGAYNEQFF,TRBV18,-,TRBJ2-1,TRBD1
TGCGCCAGCAGCCCCACACGGGGAGGGGGCAGCTATGGCTACACCTTC,CASSPTRGGGSYGYTF,TRBV4-3,-,TRBJ1-2,TRBD1
TGTGCCAGCAGCTTAAATAGGTTGGCAGGGGGGGATGGCTACACCTTC,CASSLNRLAGGDGYTF,TRBV7-2,-,TRBJ1-2,TRBD1
TGTGCCAGCAGGGATAGCGGGAGCGTTTACAATGAGCAGTTCTTC,CASRDSGSVYNEQFF,TRBV6-6,-,TRBJ2-1,TRBD2
TGTGCCAGTAGTATCAGGGGGCTTCGCCTTACCGGGGAGCTGTTTTTT,CASSIRGLRLTGELFF,TRBV19,-,TRBJ2-2,TRBD1
TGTGCCAGCAGCCAAGTGAGGACTAGCTATACCTCCTACGAGCAGTACTTC,CASSQVRTSYTSYEQYF,TRBV11-3,-,TRBJ2-7,TRBD2
TGTGCCAGCAGCTTGGCCGGCTTTATGAAAGCTTTCTTT,CASSLAGFMKAFF,TRBV5-6,-,TRBJ1-1,-
TGTGCCAGCAGCTTAGCGGGAGGGATTGTGGAGACCCAGTACTTC,CASSLAGGIVETQYF,TRBV7-9,-,TRBJ2-5,TRBD2
TGCGCCAGCAGCCAAGGAGCGGGAGGGCTCGAGCAGTACTTC,CASSQGAGGLEQYF,TRBV4-3,-,TRBJ2-7,TRBD2
TGTGCCAGTAGTATGGTAGCCAGGAGTGTCGAAAAACTGTTTTTT,CASSMVARSVEKLFF,TRBV19,-,TRBJ1-4,-
TGCAGTGGGACACCTAAGACTGGCTACACCTTC,CSGTPKTGYTF,TRBV20-1,-,TRBJ1-2,-
TGTGCCAGCGAGGACAGGGGTTTCGGGAATTCACCCCTCCACTTT,CASEDRGFGNSPLHF,TRBV25-1,-,TRBJ1-6,TRBD1
TGTGCCAGCAGTTACCCCACCACTAGCGGGGATGAGCAGTTCTTC,CASSYPTTSGDEQFF,TRBV6-6,-,TRBJ2-1,TRBD2
TGTGCCAGCAGCCTCCTTATTGGCGAGCAGTACTTC,CASSLLIGEQYF,TRBV7-2,-,TRBJ2-7,-
TGCAGCGTTGGTTTTCGGGCGATTCTCTACGAGCAGTACTTC,CSVGFRAILYEQYF,TRBV29-1,-,TRBJ2-7,-
TGTGCCAGCAGTGGACAACACGGCGGGGAGCTGTTTTTT,CASSGQHGGELFF,TRBV6-4,-,TRBJ2-2,-
TGTGCCAGCAGTTACGTCGGCGGGAGGGAGACCCAGTACTTC,CASSYVGGRETQYF,TRBV6-5,-,TRBJ2-5,TRBD2
TGTGCCAGCAGCTTAGTCAGCGGCGGTGAGCAGTTCTTC,CASSLVSGGEQFF,TRBV11-3,-,TRBJ2-1,-
TGTGCCAGCAGCTTAGATTGGACTAGCCAGTCGGGCAATGAGCAGTTCTTC,CASSLDWTSQSGNEQFF,TRBV7-9,-,TRBJ2-1,TRBD2
TGTGCCAGCAGTCAAGCCCTCGGACAGGGGGCCTTTGGCTACACCTTC,CASSQALGQGAFGYTF,TRBV28,few,TRBJ1-2,TRBD1
TGTGCCAGCAGCAAGGGACTAGCGGGAGGACAAGGGGAGCTGTTTTTT,CASSKGLAGGQGELFF,TRBV11-3,-,TRBJ2-2,TRBD2
TGCGCCAGCAGCTCTAGGGAGGAGCAGTACTTC,CASSSREEQYF,TRBV5-1,-,TRBJ2-7,-
TGTGCCAGCAGCTCGGGAGTAAGGTACAATGAGCAGTTCTTC,CASSSGVRYNEQFF,TRBV7-2,-,TRBJ2-1,-
TGCGCCAGCAGCCAAGGAATTCTAGCGGGAGGCAGAGGGGAGACCCAGTACTTC,CASSQGILAGGRGETQYF,TRBV4-1,-,TRBJ2-5,TRBD2
TGTGCCAGTAGTATAGCCCCGACAGCTATTATGACCTACGAGCAGTACTTC,CASSIAPTAIMTYEQYF,TRBV19,-,TRBJ2-7,-
TGTGCCAGCAGCGCCTCTCTAAGGGAAAATGAGCAGTTCTTC,CASSASLRENEQFF,TRBV5-4,-,TRBJ2-1,-
TGTGCCAGCAGCGTAGGGGTTAGCGGGAGCGAGCAGTACTTC,CASSVGVSGSEQYF,TRBV9,once,TRBJ2-7,TRBD2
TGTGCCAGCAGCCCTTTCGGGGATTTAACAGATACGCAGTATTTT,CASSPFGDLTDTQYF,TRBV7-3,-,TRBJ2-3,-
TGTGCCTGGAGTGTAAGGGGGACGGGTCAGCCAACAAGGAGTACCCAGTACTTC,CAWSVRGTGQPTRSTQYF,TRBV30,-,TRBJ2-5,-
TGTGCCAGCAGGAGTACAGGGGGCCGTCAGCCCCAGCATTTT,CASRSTGGRQPQHF,TRBV2,-,TRBJ1-5,TRBD1
TGTGCCAGCAGCCGCCTGACAGGGGGTAATGAAAAACTGTTTTTT,CASSRLTGGNEKLFF,TRBV5-6,-,TRBJ1-4,TRBD1